This TCR beta chain originates from a study of T cell responses to AZD1222 COVID-19 vaccine. Study results and caveats: After two AZD1222 doses, spike-specific TCR breadth and depth rose versus day 0. There were repertoire samples only from the period after the peak T cell response. Females outnumbered males among donors, who were mostly white British; clonal diversity was possibly underestimated.

Second-dose schedules of about 4 or about 12 weeks were combined. The sample holds one count of this clone. Its specificity is not known. Assay used: immunoSEQ multiplex PCR; TCRdb lists only in-frame clones, some missing. This table holds 65,000 to 70,000 clones, 83% found once. Germline CDR1 reads MNHEY; CDR2 reads SVGAGI. The V gene end was trimmed by 5 bases and the J gene end by 7 bases; junction bases not matched to a gene: 12. There are 15 residues in the CDR3. The chain joins TRBV6-5 to TRBJ1-2; 8 bases line up with TRBD1. Sequencing used peripheral blood, obtained 28 days after the second AZD1222 dose. The source of this sequence is an adult who received the AZD1222 COVID-19 vaccine. CDR3 DNA sequence: TGTGCCAGCAGTCGGGGAAGGACAGGGACCGGTGGCTACACCTTC. This translates into CASSRGRTGTGGYTF.